These 19 T cell receptor beta chains came from one sample sequenced in a study of CD8 T cells in Susac syndrome. RNA was extracted with the RNeasy kit, and a quantity of 0.5 to 1 ug was reverse transcribed using random hexamers. MiXCR, run by TCRdb on the immunoSEQ multiplex PCR reads, gives a single entry per CDR3 protein. The table lists about 150,000 distinct CDR3 sequences, 90% to 95% of them singletons. The specimen sequenced was CD4+ T cells from PBMCs. Receptors were obtained from a human donor with multiple sclerosis.

The rearrangement joins TRBV28 to TRBJ2-4; 11 positions match TRBD2. The junction had 9 bases not matched to a gene; V was cut back by 5 bases and J by 0 bases. The CDR3 loop spans 18 amino acids. The germline V gene encodes CDR1 MDHEN and CDR2 SYDVKM. This CDR3 is CASSPGTSGDLAKNIQYF. DNA of the CDR3: TGTGCCAGCAGTCCAGGGACTAGCGGAGATCTAGCCAAAAACATTCAGTACTTC.

The chain employs TRBV7-7 and TRBJ2-2; unclear D gene. The length of the CDR3 is 13 residues. The germline CDR1 and CDR2 sequences are SSHAT and FNYEAQ (reference sequence). With 1 base removed from V and 7 bases from J, the gap between germline ends came to 7 bases. The CDR3 loop is CASSLVDNGELFF. For the CDR3, the DNA is TGTGCCAGCAGCTTAGTCGACAACGGGGAGCTGTTTTTT.

This chain connects TRBV6-6 to TRBJ1-1; D is perhaps TRBD1 (5 bases). Germline CDR1 MNHNY, CDR2 SVGAGI (reference sequence). The CDR3 is made up of 13 amino acids. V lost 3 bases, J lost 5 bases, and 10 bases lay in between. The CDR3 is CASSYGEGTEAFF. The CDR3 DNA sequence: TGTGCCAGCAGTTATGGAGAGGGGACTGAAGCTTTCTTT.

This rearrangement joins TRBV3-1 to TRBJ2-5, with D maybe TRBD1 (5 bases). The CDR3 covers 15 residues. Trimming took 3 bases from V and 2 from J, leaving 13 bases between them. From germline, CDR1 is LGHDT and CDR2 YNNKEL (reference sequence). CDR3 DNA: TGTGCCAGCAGCCATTCCCCAGGGAATCAAGAGACCCAGTACTTC. Its translation is CASSHSPGNQETQYF.

The chain links TRBV19 to TRBJ1-1; TRBD1 might be the D (5 bases). Germline CDR1 is LNHDA and CDR2 is SQIVND (reference sequence). Trimming pared 5 bases from V and 4 bases from J, leaving 11 bases between. The CDR3 consists of 13 residues. This CDR3 is CASSATVLTEAFF. In DNA form, the CDR3 reads TGTGCCAGTAGTGCGACAGTCCTCACTGAAGCTTTCTTT. The complete variable domain, with remaining parts taken from reference TRBV19 and TRBJ1-1, reads DGGITQSPKYLFRKEGQNVTLSCEQNLNHDAMYWYRQDPGQGLRLIYYSQIVNDFQKGDIAEGYSVSREKKESFPLTVTSAQKNPTAFYLCASSATVLTEAFFGQGTRLTVV.

The chain couples TRBV6-6 to TRBJ2-7; D is ambiguous. With 3 bases removed from V and 1 base from J, the gap between germline ends came to 7 bases. CDR3 length equals 13 residues. The germline gives CDR1 MNHNY, CDR2 SVGAGI (reference sequence). CDR3 protein: CASSYQSSYEQYF. The CDR3 DNA reads TGTGCCAGCAGTTATCAGAGTTCCTACGAGCAGTACTTC.

The chain is built from TRBV3-1 and TRBJ2-1; the match to TRBD2 covers 7 bases. V dropped 7 bases and J dropped 9; count of bases not matched to a gene: 6. CDR1 LGHDT and CDR2 YNNKEL come from the germline V gene (reference sequence). This CDR3 contains 12 residues. The CDR3 loop reads CASIGGGPEQFF. The CDR3 coding sequence is TGTGCCAGCATCGGGGGAGGGCCTGAGCAGTTCTTC.

J is TRBJ1-5 and V is TRBV6-5, with unresolved D. This CDR3 is built from 13 residues. The germline gives CDR1 MNHEY, CDR2 SVGAGI. V lost 0 bases to trimming and J lost 4 bases, with 4 bases between them. The DNA of the CDR3 is TGTGCCAGCAGTTACTCGCGAAATCAGCCCCAGCATTTT. Translated: CASSYSRNQPQHF.

V is TRBV3-1 and J is TRBJ2-7; D is perhaps TRBD2 (5 bases). V was shortened by 4 bases and J by 6 bases, with 19 bases between the two germline ends. The CDR3 covers 15 residues. Germline loops: CDR1 LGHDT, CDR2 YNNKEL (reference sequence). The CDR3, as DNA: TGTGCCAGCAGCCGGCCCGGGATTCTGACTTCCGAGCAGTACTTC. It encodes CASSRPGILTSEQYF.

The rearrangement uses TRBV7-2 and TRBJ2-1; 8 bases match TRBD1. Germline values: CDR1 SGHTA, CDR2 FQGNSA. The CDR3 is made up of 15 amino acids. Germline trimming cut 1 base from V and 8 bases from J; bases unmatched to any gene: 7. The CDR3 DNA reads TGTGCCAGCAGCTTAGGTCCCCAGGGGGCGCATGAGCAGTTCTTC. Its protein product is CASSLGPQGAHEQFF.

The chain has TRBV6-6 and TRBJ1-1; TRBD1 aligns across 7 bases. The CDR3 has 14 residues. V was clipped by 4 bases and J by 11 bases; unmatched bases: 13. Per the germline V gene, CDR1 is MNHNY and CDR2 is SVGAGI (reference sequence). As DNA, the CDR3 is TGTGCCAGCAGTTTCTCGACAGGGAGAGTCTACGCTTTCTTT. This sequence encodes CASSFSTGRVYAFF.

This clonotype appeared once. The gene calls are TRBV7-2 and TRBJ2-5, with D perhaps TRBD2 (5 bases). V was cut by 1 base and J by 5 bases, with 14 bases left in between. The CDR3 runs to 15 residues. CDR1 is SGHTA and CDR2 is FQGNSA in the germline V gene. CDR3 DNA: TGTGCCAGCAGCTTAGTACGGTACCCGGGGGAGACCCAGTACTTC. It yields the protein CASSLVRYPGETQYF.

The chain links TRBV6-2 or TRBV6-3 to TRBJ2-1; D is possibly TRBD2 (6 bases). Trimming removed 6 bases at V and 2 bases at J, with 11 bases between. This CDR3 contains 14 residues. The germline V gene has CDR1 MNHEY and CDR2 SVGEGT. The CDR3 DNA is TGTGCCAGCAGAACTAGCCGTCCCTACAATGAGCAGTTCTTC. This codes for CASRTSRPYNEQFF.

This chain links TRBV9 with TRBJ2-1; 13 bases are a match to TRBD2. Trimming removed 4 bases from V and 2 bases from J; junction bases left unmatched: 6. Per the germline V gene, CDR1 is SGDLS and CDR2 is YYNGEE. The CDR3 totals 17 residues. CDR3 protein: CASSTRGLAGAYNEQFF. For the CDR3, the DNA is TGTGCCAGCAGCACTCGAGGACTAGCGGGGGCCTACAATGAGCAGTTCTTC.

This chain joins TRBV6-6 and TRBJ1-3; possible D gene TRBD1, 5 bases. The CDR3 totals 14 residues. V lost 7 bases and J 4 bases, leaving 14 bases between the germline ends. Germline CDR1 and CDR2: MNHNY and SVGAGI (reference sequence). The CDR3 loop reads CASTEWDGGNTIYF. The CDR3, as DNA: TGTGCCAGCACGGAATGGGACGGCGGAAACACCATATATTTT.

The J gene is TRBJ2-3, the V gene TRBV7-6, with D possibly matching TRBD1 (6 bases). The ends were cut back, 1 base at V and 2 bases at J, with 10 bases in the middle. The length of the CDR3 is 15 residues. Germline V gene sequence: CDR1 SGHVS, CDR2 FNYEAQ. The CDR3: CASSLGQGNTDTQYF. CDR3 in DNA: TGTGCCAGCAGCTTAGGGCAGGGGAACACAGATACGCAGTATTTT.

This chain joins TRBV6-5 and TRBJ1-5; D call uncertain. Deletions cut 6 bases from V and 6 bases from J, with 12 bases between. Germline assignment: CDR1 MNHEY and CDR2 SVGAGI. This CDR3 region has 13 residues. CDR3 in amino acids: CASSPQESQPQHF. In nucleotides, the CDR3 is TGTGCCAGCAGCCCCCAGGAAAGTCAGCCCCAGCATTTT.

This chain links TRBV3-1 with TRBJ2-7; D uncertain. Germline V gene lookup returns CDR1 LGHDT and CDR2 YNNKEL (reference sequence). Trimming shortened V by 9 bases and J by 0 bases, and 15 bases separated the two germline ends. This CDR3 region has 14 residues. CDR3 in DNA: TGTGCCAGTAGACGCTCGGGCAGCTCCTACGAGCAGTACTTC. This gives the protein CASRRSGSSYEQYF.

CDR3 amino acids: CASSYTTGHEQYF. The CDR3 DNA reads TGTGCCAGCAGTTACACGACAGGCCACGAGCAGTACTTC. V is TRBV6-5 and J is TRBJ2-7, with a tentative D call TRBD1 (6 bases). The germline gives CDR1 MNHEY, CDR2 SVGAGI. The length of the CDR3 is 13 residues. Deletions cut 2 bases from V and 5 bases from J, with 10 bases between.